The 26 T cell receptor beta chains in this list originate from one sample, sequenced in a study of OX40 agonist ivuxolimab in advanced cancers. The library was obtained by the immunoSEQ multiplex PCR assay. TCRdb mirrors the immuneACCESS table, restricted to in-frame sequences. Some clones are absent from its copies; in checked studies, under half trace to an unresolved V gene, and the reason for the others is unknown. The sample has under 20,000 clones on record, approximately 71% of them singletons. Of the sample, roughly 13% falls within the top ten clones. The material sequenced was CD4+ or CD8+ T cells sorted from blood, taken in a trial of the OX40 agonist ivuxolimab. These TCRs come from an adult with an advanced solid tumor such as melanoma, head and neck, liver or kidney cancer.

This clone was seen more than once but under ten times. CDR3 amino acids: CASSESGGTAYEQYF. In DNA, the CDR3 is TGTGCCAGCAGTGAGTCAGGCGGGACGGCCTACGAGCAGTACTTC. The chain employs TRBV6-1 and TRBJ2-7; maybe TRBD2 (6 bases). CDR3 size: 15 residues. Trimming removed 3 bases at V and 2 bases at J, with 14 bases between. Germline V gives CDR1 MNHNS, CDR2 SASEGT.

This rearrangement joins TRBV18 to TRBJ2-5; the match to TRBD2 covers 8 bases. J lost 4 bases, V lost 5 bases, and 12 bases had no gene match. Per germline, CDR1 KGHSH and CDR2 LQKENI. This CDR3 spans 16 amino acids. CDR3: CASSTKEREIGETQYF. The CDR3, as DNA: TGTGCCAGCTCAACAAAGGAGCGGGAGATAGGAGAGACCCAGTACTTC.

The chain couples TRBV11-2 to TRBJ2-7; D may match TRBD1 or TRBD2 (5 bases each). Trimming took 0 bases from V and 3 from J, leaving 15 bases between them. The germline V gene has CDR1 SGHAT and CDR2 FQNNGV. This CDR3 has 16 amino acids. This CDR3 is CASSLDLGPGDYEQYF. CDR3 bases: TGTGCCAGCAGCTTAGATTTGGGACCCGGAGACTACGAGCAGTACTTC.

V usage is TRBV6-1 and J usage is TRBJ1-1; D gene ambiguous. Trimming took 4 bases from V and 3 from J, leaving 9 bases between them. The CDR3 is 13 amino acids. The V gene's germline CDR1 is MNHNS and CDR2 SASEGT. The CDR3 spells CASSAPEYTEAFF. The DNA for the CDR3 is TGTGCCAGCAGTGCTCCAGAGTACACTGAAGCTTTCTTT.

This clone has only a few counts. The chain uses TRBV6-6 and TRBJ1-2, with 8 bases identical to TRBD1. Germline V lookup: CDR1 MNHNY, CDR2 SVGAGI (reference sequence). The junction had 6 bases not matched to a gene; V was cut back by 4 bases and J by 2 bases. The CDR3 extends over 15 amino acids. This CDR3 reads CASSSGQGGNYGYTF. CDR3 DNA sequence: TGTGCCAGCAGTTCCGGACAGGGTGGCAACTATGGCTACACCTTC.

This clone has only a few counts. This chain uses TRBV7-3 with TRBJ2-3, with D maybe TRBD2 (5 bases). Germline V gene lookup returns CDR1 SGHTA and CDR2 FQGTGA. V lost 5 bases and J lost 4, with 10 bases in between. This CDR3 contains 13 residues. The CDR3 spells CASSPHGADTQYF. CDR3 in DNA: TGTGCCAGCAGCCCCCACGGGGCAGATACGCAGTATTTT.

J is TRBJ1-1 and V is TRBV6-1; possibly TRBD1 for D (5 bases). Germline V CDR1 and CDR2: MNHNS, SASEGT. This CDR3 has 13 amino acids. Trimming shortened V by 7 bases and J by 0 bases, and 9 bases separated the two germline ends. DNA for the CDR3: TGTGCCAGCACCCGACAGATGAACACTGAAGCTTTCTTT. Encoded protein: CASTRQMNTEAFF.

This clone is a singleton in its sample. The chain uses TRBV28 and TRBJ2-7; unclear D gene. This CDR3 has 11 residues. From germline, CDR1 is MDHEN and CDR2 SYDVKM. Trimming stripped 8 bases from V and 0 bases from J, with 5 bases between. Here the CDR3 DNA reads TGTGCCAGCTCTAGCTCCTACGAGCAGTACTTC. Its translation is CASSSSYEQYF.

This chain uses TRBV4-2 with TRBJ2-1, with TRBD2 identical over 11 bases. J gave up 6 bases and V 1 base, and 8 bases lay outside the gene matches. Germline V gene lookup returns CDR1 LGHNA and CDR2 YNFKEQ. The CDR3 is made up of 17 amino acids. CDR3 nucleotide sequence: TGTGCCAGCAGCCAAGGAATAGCGGGAGGGCCCAGCAATGAGCAGTTCTTC. This encodes CASSQGIAGGPSNEQFF.

The chain carries TRBV6-5 and TRBJ2-1; D is unclear. The CDR3 extends over 14 amino acids. The V end was cut by 4 bases, the J end by 0 bases, with 7 bases between. Germline V lookup: CDR1 MNHEY, CDR2 SVGAGI. The CDR3 loop is CASSSTSSYNEQFF. DNA of the CDR3: TGTGCCAGCAGTTCTACCAGCTCCTACAATGAGCAGTTCTTC.

The V and J genes are TRBV28 and TRBJ2-6, with a weak D call TRBD2 (6 bases). V was cut by 4 bases and J by 1 base, with 14 bases left in between. This CDR3 region has 17 residues. Looked up from germline, CDR1 is MDHEN and CDR2 is SYDVKM. CDR3 bases: TGTGCCAGCAGTTCTCCCGGGACTTATTCTGGGGCCAACGTCCTGACTTTC. Translating it yields CASSSPGTYSGANVLTF.

The chain joins TRBV5-6 to TRBJ1-2, with a possible D match to TRBD1 (6 bases). CDR1 SGHDT and CDR2 YYEEEE come from the germline V gene. Between the trimmed V and J ends, which lost 3 bases and 0 bases, there was a span of 18 bases. This CDR3 region has 17 residues. CDR3 coding DNA: TGTGCCAGCAGCTCATTAATGGGACAACGAACTAACTATGGCTACACCTTC. Residues: CASSSLMGQRTNYGYTF.

V and J are TRBV5-6 and TRBJ2-5; 7 bases fit TRBD2. J gave up 3 bases and V 6 bases, and 8 bases lay outside the gene matches. Per the germline V gene, CDR1 is SGHDT and CDR2 is YYEEEE. CDR3 length: 14 residues. DNA for the CDR3: TGTGCCAGCACTACGGGACTATCTGAAGAGACCCAGTACTTC. The encoded protein is CASTTGLSEETQYF.

V usage is TRBV6-4 and J usage is TRBJ2-1; 7 nucleotides agree with TRBD2. This CDR3 region has 11 residues. Trimming cost V 6 bases and J 11 bases; bases outside gene matches: 4. From germline, CDR1 is MRHNA and CDR2 SNTAGT. CDR3 in amino acids: CASSSSGQQFF. CDR3 coding DNA: TGTGCCAGCAGCTCTAGCGGACAGCAGTTCTTC.

This chain uses TRBV28 with TRBJ1-5, with 10 bases identical to TRBD1. The V gene's germline CDR1 is MDHEN and CDR2 SYDVKM. The V and J ends lost 6 bases and 3 bases, in that order; junction bases with no gene match: 8. There are 16 residues in the CDR3. The CDR3 reads CASRRTGGNYNQPQHF. The CDR3, as DNA: TGTGCCAGCAGACGGACAGGGGGTAACTACAATCAGCCCCAGCATTTT.

The chain couples TRBV28 to TRBJ2-7; D remains unclear. Germline CDR1 is MDHEN and CDR2 is SYDVKM. This CDR3 region has 13 residues. V gave up 7 bases and J gave up 5 bases, with 15 bases separating them. DNA of the CDR3: TGTGCCAGCAAGCCAGGTCGTCGGAACGAGCAGTACTTC. Encoded protein: CASKPGRRNEQYF. The variable domain in full, completed from reference TRBV28 and TRBJ2-7, reads DVKVTQSSRYLVKRTGEKVFLECVQDMDHENMFWYRQDPGLGLRLIYFSYDVKMKEKGDIPEGYSVSREKKERFSLILESASTNQTSMYLCASKPGRRNEQYFGPGTRLTVT.

In this sample, this clone turned up a few times. The J gene is TRBJ1-1, the V gene TRBV29-1, with D unresolved. The V end lost 4 bases, the J end lost 8 bases, and 11 bases lay between the germline ends. This CDR3 is 11 amino acids long. Germline assignment: CDR1 SQVTM and CDR2 ANQGSEA. CDR3 nucleotides: TGCAGCGTTGCTACGGAACCCGAAGCTTTCTTT. Amino acid sequence: CSVATEPEAFF.

Only one count was recorded for this clone. The V and J genes are TRBV4-3 and TRBJ1-6, with D possibly matching TRBD1 (6 bases). This CDR3 region has 20 residues. Germline V gene data show CDR1 as LGHNA and CDR2 as YSLEER. The germline V and J ends were trimmed by 1 base and 2 bases, with 21 bases remaining between them. The CDR3 DNA sequence: TGCGCCAGCAGCCAAGCCCCCACAGGGTATCCGGGCCCCTATAATTCACCCCTCCACTTT. This sequence encodes CASSQAPTGYPGPYNSPLHF.

This clone was picked up a small number of times. V and J are TRBV7-9 and TRBJ2-4; no clear D. The CDR3 covers 15 residues. The V end was cut by 3 bases, the J end by 7 bases, with 16 bases between. CDR1 SEHNR and CDR2 FQNEAQ come from the germline V gene (reference sequence). This CDR3 is CASSFPSIDGNIQYF. The CDR3 DNA reads as TGTGCCAGCAGCTTCCCTTCTATAGACGGTAACATTCAGTACTTC.

The chain links TRBV6-6 to TRBJ2-7, with 9 positions matching TRBD1. The junction had 4 bases not matched to a gene; V was cut back by 4 bases and J by 0 bases. Germline loops: CDR1 MNHNY, CDR2 SVGAGI (reference sequence). The CDR3 runs to 15 residues. This CDR3 reads CASSFGTGSSYEQYF. CDR3 sequence (DNA): TGTGCCAGCAGTTTCGGGACAGGGAGCTCCTACGAGCAGTACTTC.

The V gene is TRBV5-1, the J gene TRBJ2-1; 12 nucleotides agree with TRBD2. The V gene's germline CDR1 is SGHRS and CDR2 YFSETQ. This CDR3 has 16 amino acids. The ends lost 3 bases at V and 6 bases at J; junction bases unmatched: 7. The DNA for the CDR3 is TGCGCCAGCAGCTCCGGACTAGCGGGAAGAATCAATGAGCAGTTCTTC. Encoded protein: CASSSGLAGRINEQFF.

The chain is built from TRBV5-4 and TRBJ2-1; D not resolved. Trimming cost V 2 bases and J 5 bases, with 5 bases left between them. The germline V gene encodes CDR1 SGHNT and CDR2 YYREEE (reference sequence). The CDR3 has 12 amino acids. The CDR3 reads CASSLVNNEQFF. The CDR3 nucleotides are TGTGCCAGCAGCTTAGTAAACAATGAGCAGTTCTTC.

In this sample, this clone is medium-sized (0.01 to 0.1%). The gene calls are TRBV7-9 and TRBJ2-2; D is uncertain. CDR1 SEHNR and CDR2 FQNEAQ come from the germline V gene (reference sequence). V lost 5 bases to trimming and J lost 1 base, with 5 bases between them. The CDR3 loop spans 13 amino acids. CDR3 DNA sequence: TGTGCCAGCAGCCCGCGGAACACCGGGGAGCTGTTTTTT. This encodes CASSPRNTGELFF.

This rearrangement joins TRBV11-2 to TRBJ1-4; D call uncertain. This CDR3 is built from 17 residues. The V gene's germline CDR1 is SGHAT and CDR2 FQNNGV. The germline V and J ends were trimmed by 3 bases and 5 bases, with 19 bases remaining between them. CDR3 nucleotide sequence: TGTGCCAGCAGCTTTGCGGGGTTTGGACGCGCAAATGAAAAACTGTTTTTT. It yields the protein CASSFAGFGRANEKLFF.

The chain uses TRBV28 and TRBJ1-5; 7 bases match TRBD1. In germline, CDR1 is MDHEN, CDR2 SYDVKM. The CDR3 has 14 residues. The J segment lost 4 bases and the V segment lost 10 bases, leaving 10 bases of the junction unmatched. The CDR3 region has the DNA TGTGCCACAGGGAGGGGGCGAAGGAATCAGCCCCAGCATTTT. This gives the protein CATGRGRRNQPQHF.

The rearrangement links TRBV5-5 to TRBJ1-1; TRBD1 aligns across 8 bases. Germline loops: CDR1 SGHKS, CDR2 YYEKEE (reference sequence). With 3 bases clipped from V and 6 bases from J, the junction kept 10 bases outside the gene matches. This CDR3 comprises 15 residues. CDR3 protein: CASSSYSDRGPEAFF. CDR3 DNA: TGTGCCAGCAGCTCCTATAGCGACAGGGGACCTGAAGCTTTCTTT.